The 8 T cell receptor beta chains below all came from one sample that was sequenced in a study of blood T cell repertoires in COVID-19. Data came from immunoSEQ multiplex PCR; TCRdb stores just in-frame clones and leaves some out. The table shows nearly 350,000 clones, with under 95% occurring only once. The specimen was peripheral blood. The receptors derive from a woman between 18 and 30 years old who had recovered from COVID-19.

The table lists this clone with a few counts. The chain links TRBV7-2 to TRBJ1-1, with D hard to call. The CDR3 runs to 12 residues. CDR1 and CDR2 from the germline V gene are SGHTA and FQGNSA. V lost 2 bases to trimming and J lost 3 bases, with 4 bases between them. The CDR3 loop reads CASSLRDTEAFF. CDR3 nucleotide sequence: TGTGCCAGCAGCTTAAGAGACACTGAAGCTTTCTTT.

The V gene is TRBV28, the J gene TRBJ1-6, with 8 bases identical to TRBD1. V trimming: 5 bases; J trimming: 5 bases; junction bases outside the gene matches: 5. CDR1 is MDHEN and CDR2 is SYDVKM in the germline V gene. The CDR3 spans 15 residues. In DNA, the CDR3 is TGTGCCAGCAGTATCCGACAGGGGAATAATTCACCCCTCCACTTT. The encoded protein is CASSIRQGNNSPLHF.

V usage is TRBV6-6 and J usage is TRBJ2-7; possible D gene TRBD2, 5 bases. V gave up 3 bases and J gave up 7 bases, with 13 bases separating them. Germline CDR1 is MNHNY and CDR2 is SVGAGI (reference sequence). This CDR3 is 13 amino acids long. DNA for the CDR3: TGTGCCAGCAGTTATACGACGGACTCTGAGCAGTACGTC. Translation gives CASSYTTDSEQYV.

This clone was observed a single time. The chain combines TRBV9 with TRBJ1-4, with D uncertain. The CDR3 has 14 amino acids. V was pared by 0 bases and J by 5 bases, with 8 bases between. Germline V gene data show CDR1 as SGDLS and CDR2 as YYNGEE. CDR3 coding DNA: TGTGCCAGCAGCGTAGGGGCGATCAATGAAAAACTGTTTTTT. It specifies CASSVGAINEKLFF.

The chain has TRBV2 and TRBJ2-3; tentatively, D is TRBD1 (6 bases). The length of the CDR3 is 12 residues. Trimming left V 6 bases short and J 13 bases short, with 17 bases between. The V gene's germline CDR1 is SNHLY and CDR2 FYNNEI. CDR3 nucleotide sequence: TGTGCCAGCAGCACAGGGATTTTATCTAAGTATTTT. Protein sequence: CASSTGILSKYF.

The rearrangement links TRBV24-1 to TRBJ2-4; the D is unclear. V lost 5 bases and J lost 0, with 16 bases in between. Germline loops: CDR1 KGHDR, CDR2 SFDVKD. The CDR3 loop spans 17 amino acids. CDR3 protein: CATSVPRLTLAKNIQYF. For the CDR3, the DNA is TGTGCCACCAGTGTTCCTCGACTCACACTAGCCAAAAACATTCAGTACTTC.

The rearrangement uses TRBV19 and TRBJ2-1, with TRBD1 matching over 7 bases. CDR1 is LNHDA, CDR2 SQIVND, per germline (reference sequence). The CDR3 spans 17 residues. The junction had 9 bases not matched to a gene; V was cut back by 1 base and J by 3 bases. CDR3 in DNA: TGTGCCAGTAGTATAGCCAAGACAGGGATAGTCTACAATGAGCAGTTCTTC. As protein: CASSIAKTGIVYNEQFF.

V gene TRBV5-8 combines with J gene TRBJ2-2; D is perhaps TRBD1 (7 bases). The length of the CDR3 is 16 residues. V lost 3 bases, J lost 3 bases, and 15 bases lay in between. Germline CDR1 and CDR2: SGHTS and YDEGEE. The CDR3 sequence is CASSSVGGGYTGELFF. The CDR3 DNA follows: TGTGCCAGCAGCTCGGTCGGAGGGGGCTACACCGGGGAGCTGTTTTTT.